This T cell receptor (beta chain) was profiled in a study of blood T cell repertoires in COVID-19. As for the study in general: Nucleic acid was either cDNA or gDNA, and it came from T cells, B-cell-depleted T cells, or PBMCs.

Authors' methods: Quantification of nucleated cells was approximated via reference gene primer amplification. The data were produced by immunoSEQ multiplex PCR, yet TCRdb's version contains in-frame clones alone and is incomplete. The V and J calls and clone size are taken from that table; D and trimming were inferred from the DNA. The sample has approximately 380,000 clones, around nine tenths seen once. The ends were cut back, 7 bases at V and 8 bases at J, with 17 bases in the middle. This CDR3 comprises 13 residues. CDR1 is MNHEY and CDR2 is SVGAGI in the germline V gene. This sequence was found in a woman between 18 and 29 years old who had recovered from COVID-19. This chain uses TRBV6-5 with TRBJ1-2; tentatively, D is TRBD1 (5 bases). Input material: PBMCs or T cells enriched from blood (not recorded which). The CDR3 here is CASTRRAGNGYTF. CDR3 nucleotides: TGTGCCAGCACTCGAAGGGCAGGGAACGGCTACACCTTC.